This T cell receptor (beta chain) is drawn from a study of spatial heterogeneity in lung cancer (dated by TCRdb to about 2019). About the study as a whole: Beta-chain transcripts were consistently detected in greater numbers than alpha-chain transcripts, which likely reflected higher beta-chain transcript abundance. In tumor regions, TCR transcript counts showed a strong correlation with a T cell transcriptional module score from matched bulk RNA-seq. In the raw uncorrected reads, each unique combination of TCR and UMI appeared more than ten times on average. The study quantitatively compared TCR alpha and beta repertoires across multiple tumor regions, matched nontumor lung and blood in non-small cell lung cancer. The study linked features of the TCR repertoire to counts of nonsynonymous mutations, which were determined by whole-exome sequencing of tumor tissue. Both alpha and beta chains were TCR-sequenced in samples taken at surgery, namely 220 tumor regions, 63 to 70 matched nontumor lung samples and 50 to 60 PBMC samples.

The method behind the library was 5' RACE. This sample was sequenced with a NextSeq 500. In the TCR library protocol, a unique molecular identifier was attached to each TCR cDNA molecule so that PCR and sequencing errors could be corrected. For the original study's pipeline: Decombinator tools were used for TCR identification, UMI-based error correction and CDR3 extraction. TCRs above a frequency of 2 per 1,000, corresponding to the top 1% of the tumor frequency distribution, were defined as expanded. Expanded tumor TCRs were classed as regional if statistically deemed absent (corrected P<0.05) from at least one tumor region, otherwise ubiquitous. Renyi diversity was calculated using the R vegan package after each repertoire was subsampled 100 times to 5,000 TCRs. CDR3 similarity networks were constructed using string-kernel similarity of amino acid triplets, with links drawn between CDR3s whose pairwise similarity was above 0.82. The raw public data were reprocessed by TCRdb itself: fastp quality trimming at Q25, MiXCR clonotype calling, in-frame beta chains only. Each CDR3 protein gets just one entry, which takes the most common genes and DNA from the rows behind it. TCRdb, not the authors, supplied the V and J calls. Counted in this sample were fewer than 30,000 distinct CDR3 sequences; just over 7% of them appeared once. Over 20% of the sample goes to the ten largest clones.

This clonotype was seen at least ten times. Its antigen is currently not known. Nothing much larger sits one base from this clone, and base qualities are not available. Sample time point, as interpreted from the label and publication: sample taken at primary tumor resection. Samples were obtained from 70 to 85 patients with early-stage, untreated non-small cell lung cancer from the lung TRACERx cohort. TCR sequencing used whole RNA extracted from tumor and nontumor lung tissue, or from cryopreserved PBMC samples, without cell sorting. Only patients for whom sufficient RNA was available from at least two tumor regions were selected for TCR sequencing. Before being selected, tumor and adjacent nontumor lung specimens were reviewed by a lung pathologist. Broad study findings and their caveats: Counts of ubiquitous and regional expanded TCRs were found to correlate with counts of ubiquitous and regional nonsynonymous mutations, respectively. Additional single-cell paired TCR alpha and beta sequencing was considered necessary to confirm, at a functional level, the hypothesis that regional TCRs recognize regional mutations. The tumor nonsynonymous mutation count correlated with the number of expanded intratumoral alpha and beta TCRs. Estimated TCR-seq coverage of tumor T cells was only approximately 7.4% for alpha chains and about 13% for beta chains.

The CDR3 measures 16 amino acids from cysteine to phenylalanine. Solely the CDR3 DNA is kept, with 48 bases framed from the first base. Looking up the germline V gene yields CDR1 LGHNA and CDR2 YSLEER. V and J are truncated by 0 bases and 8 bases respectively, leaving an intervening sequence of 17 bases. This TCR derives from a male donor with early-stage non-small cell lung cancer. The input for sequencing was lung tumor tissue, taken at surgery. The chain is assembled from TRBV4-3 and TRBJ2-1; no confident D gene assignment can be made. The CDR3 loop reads CASSQDYSTRPYEQFF. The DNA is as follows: TGCGCCAGCAGCCAAGATTACTCAACCCGCCCGTATGAGCAGTTCTTC.